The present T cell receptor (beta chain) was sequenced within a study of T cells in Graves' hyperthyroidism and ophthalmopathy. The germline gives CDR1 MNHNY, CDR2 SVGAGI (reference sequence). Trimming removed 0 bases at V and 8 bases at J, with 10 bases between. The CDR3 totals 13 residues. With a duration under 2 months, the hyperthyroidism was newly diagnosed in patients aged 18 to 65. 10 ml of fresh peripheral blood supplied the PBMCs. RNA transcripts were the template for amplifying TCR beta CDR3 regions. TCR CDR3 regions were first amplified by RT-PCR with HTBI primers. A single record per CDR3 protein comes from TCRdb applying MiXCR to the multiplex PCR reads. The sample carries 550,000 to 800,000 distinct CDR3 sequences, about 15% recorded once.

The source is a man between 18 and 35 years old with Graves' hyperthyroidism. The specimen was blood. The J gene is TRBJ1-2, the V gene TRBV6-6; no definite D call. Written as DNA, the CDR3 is TGTGCCAGCAGTTACTCGACGGGTGAGGGCTACACCTTC. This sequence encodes CASSYSTGEGYTF.